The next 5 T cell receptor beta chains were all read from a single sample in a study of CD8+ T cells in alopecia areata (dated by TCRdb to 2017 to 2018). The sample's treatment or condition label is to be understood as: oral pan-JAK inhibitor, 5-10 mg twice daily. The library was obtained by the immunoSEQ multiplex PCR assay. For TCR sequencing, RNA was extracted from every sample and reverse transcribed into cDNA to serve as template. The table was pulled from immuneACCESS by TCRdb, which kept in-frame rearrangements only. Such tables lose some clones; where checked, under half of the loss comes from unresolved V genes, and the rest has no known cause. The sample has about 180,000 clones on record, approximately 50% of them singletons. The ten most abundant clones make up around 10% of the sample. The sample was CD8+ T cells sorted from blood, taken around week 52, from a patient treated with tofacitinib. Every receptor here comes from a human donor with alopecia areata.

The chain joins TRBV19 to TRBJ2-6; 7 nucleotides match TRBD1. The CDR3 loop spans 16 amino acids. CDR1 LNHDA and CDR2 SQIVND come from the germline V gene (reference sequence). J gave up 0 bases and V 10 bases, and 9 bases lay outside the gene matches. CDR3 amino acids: CATKGTVTSGANVLTF. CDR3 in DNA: TGTGCCACCAAGGGGACAGTCACCTCTGGGGCCAACGTCCTGACTTTC.

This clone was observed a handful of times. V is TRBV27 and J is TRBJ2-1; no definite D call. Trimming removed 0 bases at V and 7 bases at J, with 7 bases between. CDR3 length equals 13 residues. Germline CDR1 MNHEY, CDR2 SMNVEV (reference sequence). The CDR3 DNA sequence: TGTGCCAGCAGTTTATCTGGGGTGAATGAGCAGTTCTTC. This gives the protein CASSLSGVNEQFF.

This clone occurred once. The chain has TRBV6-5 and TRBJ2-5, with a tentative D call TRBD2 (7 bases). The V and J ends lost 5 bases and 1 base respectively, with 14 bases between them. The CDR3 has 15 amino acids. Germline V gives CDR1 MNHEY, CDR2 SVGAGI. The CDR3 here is CASSTGREGQETQYF. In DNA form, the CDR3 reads TGTGCCAGCAGTACAGGGAGGGAGGGCCAAGAGACCCAGTACTTC.

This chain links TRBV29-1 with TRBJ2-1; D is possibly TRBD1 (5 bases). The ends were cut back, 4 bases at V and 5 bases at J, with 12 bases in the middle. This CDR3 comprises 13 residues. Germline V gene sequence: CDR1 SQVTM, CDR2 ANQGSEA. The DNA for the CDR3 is TGCAGCGTTGTCGCGTTACAGGACAATGAGCAGTTCTTC. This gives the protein CSVVALQDNEQFF.

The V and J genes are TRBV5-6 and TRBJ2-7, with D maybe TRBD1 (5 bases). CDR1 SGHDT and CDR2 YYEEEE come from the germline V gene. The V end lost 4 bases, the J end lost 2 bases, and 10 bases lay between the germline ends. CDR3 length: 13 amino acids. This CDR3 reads CASSPDITYEQYF. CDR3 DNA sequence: TGTGCCAGCAGCCCGGACATCACCTACGAGCAGTACTTC.